A single sample gave rise to the 27 T cell receptor beta chains below, sequenced in a study of blood T cell repertoires in COVID-19. Generated by immunoSEQ multiplex PCR, the TCRdb table keeps only in-frame clones and is missing some. The sample contains some 70,000 clones, over 75% of which appear only once. Specimen: peripheral blood. Receptors were obtained from a woman aged 55-70 years with COVID-19, enrolled during active disease.

The chain employs TRBV28 and TRBJ2-1, with TRBD2 matching over 9 bases. The junction had 9 bases not matched to a gene; V was cut back by 4 bases and J by 5 bases. CDR3 length: 16 residues. Germline CDR1 is MDHEN and CDR2 is SYDVKM. The chain's CDR3 is CASSSAAGGGNNEQFF. The CDR3 coding sequence is TGTGCCAGCAGTTCTGCGGCGGGAGGGGGGAACAATGAGCAGTTCTTC.

The genes are TRBV5-1 and TRBJ2-1; 7 nucleotides agree with TRBD2. The CDR3 runs to 14 residues. With 4 bases clipped from V and 1 base from J, the junction kept 2 bases outside the gene matches. The germline V gene has CDR1 SGHRS and CDR2 YFSETQ. Here the CDR3 DNA reads TGCGCCAGCAGCATGGGAGGGTCCTACAATGAGCAGTTCTTC. Translated: CASSMGGSYNEQFF.

The gene calls are TRBV13 and TRBJ1-1, with unresolved D. The germline V gene encodes CDR1 PRHDT and CDR2 FYEKMQ (reference sequence). The V end was cut by 8 bases, the J end by 2 bases, with 6 bases between. The CDR3 extends over 11 amino acids. CDR3 in DNA: TGTGCCAGCCGGGATAACACTGAAGCTTTCTTT. Translating gives CASRDNTEAFF.

The gene calls are TRBV4-2 and TRBJ2-1, with D perhaps matching TRBD2 (5 bases). Germline CDR1 reads LGHNA; CDR2 reads YNFKEQ. Between the trimmed V and J ends, which lost 0 bases and 0 bases, there was a span of 15 bases. CDR3 length: 18 residues. CDR3 in amino acids: CASSQDITGSSSYNEQFF. CDR3 bases: TGTGCCAGCAGCCAAGATATTACGGGGTCGAGCTCCTACAATGAGCAGTTCTTC.

The chain uses TRBV7-2 and TRBJ2-3; TRBD1 matches at 7 bases. The CDR3 has 14 amino acids. V was clipped by 0 bases and J by 6 bases; unmatched bases: 3. CDR1 is SGHTA, CDR2 FQGNSA, per germline. Here the CDR3 reads CASSLALQGDTQYF. The DNA for the CDR3 is TGTGCCAGCAGCTTAGCCTTACAGGGGGATACGCAGTATTTT. The full variable domain, completed using reference TRBV7-2 and TRBJ2-3, is GAGVSQSPSNKVTEKGKDVELRCDPISGHTALYWYRQSLGQGLEFLIYFQGNSAPDKSGLPSDRFSAERTGGSVSTLTIQRTQQEDSAVYLCASSLALQGDTQYFGPGTRLTVL.

The CDR3 DNA is TGTGCCTGGAGTCCTCTAGCGCCTAGTGAGCAGTTCTTC. Translation: CAWSPLAPSEQFF. V is TRBV30 and J is TRBJ2-1; a possible D gene is TRBD2 (6 bases). The V end lost 2 bases, the J end lost 9 bases, and 14 bases lay between the germline ends. The V gene's germline CDR1 is GTSNPN and CDR2 SVGIG (reference sequence). The CDR3 sequence is 13 residues long.

The chain combines TRBV14 with TRBJ2-6; no clear D. Trimming cost V 0 bases and J 0 bases, with 9 bases left between them. The length of the CDR3 is 17 residues. In germline, CDR1 is SGHDN, CDR2 FVKESK. The DNA of the CDR3 is TGTGCCAGCAGCCAAGATCGTATTAGCTCTGGGGCCAACGTCCTGACTTTC. This gives the protein CASSQDRISSGANVLTF.

The chain recombines TRBV7-9 with TRBJ1-2; the D gene is possibly TRBD1 (5 bases). The CDR3 runs to 14 residues. The V end lost 5 bases, the J end lost 6 bases, and 16 bases lay between the germline ends. Germline CDR1 and CDR2: SEHNR and FQNEAQ (reference sequence). CDR3 sequence (DNA): TGTGCCAGCAGCAGATCGCAGGGCCAGAATGGCTACACCTTC. Protein sequence: CASSRSQGQNGYTF.

The rearrangement uses TRBV11-3 and TRBJ2-3, with TRBD1 identical over 12 bases. J was trimmed by 4 bases and V by 3 bases; bases with no gene match: 2. The CDR3 is 15 amino acids. CDR1 is SGHNT, CDR2 YENEEA, per germline. DNA of the CDR3: TGTGCCAGCAGCTTTAGGGACAGGGGGCCAGATACGCAGTATTTT. It is translated as CASSFRDRGPDTQYF. The full variable domain, its missing parts supplied by reference TRBV11-3 and TRBJ2-3, is EAGVVQSPRYKIIEKKQPVAFWCNPISGHNTLYWYLQNLGQGPELLIRYENEEAVDDSQLPKDRFSAERLKGVDSTLKIQPAELGDSAVYLCASSFRDRGPDTQYFGPGTRLTVL.

This chain connects TRBV10-3 to TRBJ2-1; D unclear. Trimming left V 0 bases short and J 15 bases short, with 12 bases between. Germline CDR1 is ENHRY and CDR2 is SYGVKD. CDR3 size: 12 residues. The CDR3 DNA sequence: TGTGCCATCAGTGAGTCTACAGAAAATAGGTTCTTC. Amino acid sequence: CAISESTENRFF.

V and J are TRBV12-3 or TRBV12-4 and TRBJ1-4; D is unresolved. CDR3 length: 11 residues. V was cut by 1 base and J by 11 bases, with 5 bases left in between. CDR3 in DNA: TGTGCCAGCAGTTTAGGGCTGAAACTGTTTTTT. This sequence encodes CASSLGLKLFF.

The chain is built from TRBV10-3 and TRBJ1-2; 10 bases line up with TRBD1. Losses at the gene ends were 10 bases for V and 3 bases for J; bases not matched to a gene: 8. Germline V gene sequence: CDR1 ENHRY, CDR2 SYGVKD. The CDR3 has 14 amino acids. CDR3 in amino acids: CANSPGTGDYGYTF. The CDR3 DNA reads as TGTGCCAACTCGCCCGGGACAGGGGACTATGGCTACACCTTC.

The rearrangement joins TRBV12-3 or TRBV12-4 to TRBJ1-1, with 9 bases lining up with TRBD1. The CDR3 extends over 13 amino acids. Losses at the gene ends were 6 bases for V and 5 bases for J; bases not matched to a gene: 4. DNA of the CDR3: TGTGCCAGCAGGGGACAGGGAAGGACTGAAGCTTTCTTT. It specifies CASRGQGRTEAFF.

The V gene is TRBV7-9, the J gene TRBJ2-1; 7 positions match TRBD2. The CDR3 sequence is 16 residues long. Trimming took 2 bases from V and 7 from J; bases not matched to a gene: 11. Germline-derived CDR1 and CDR2 are SEHNR and FQNEAQ (reference sequence). CDR3 sequence: CASSLTSAPRKNEQFF. The CDR3 nucleotides are TGTGCCAGCAGCTTAACTAGCGCACCGAGGAAAAATGAGCAGTTCTTC.

The chain has TRBV15 and TRBJ1-1; D remains unclear. Trimming stripped 3 bases from V and 5 bases from J, with 4 bases between. The length of the CDR3 is 11 residues. Germline V lookup: CDR1 LNHNV, CDR2 YYDKDF (reference sequence). CDR3 coding DNA: TGTGCCACCAGCAGTTATACTGAAGCTTTCTTT. Its translation: CATSSYTEAFF.

The chain uses TRBV5-1 and TRBJ2-7, with 7 bases matching TRBD2. The V gene's germline CDR1 is SGHRS and CDR2 YFSETQ. V shed 4 bases, J shed 4 bases, and the junction held 11 bases outside the gene matches. This CDR3 is built from 15 residues. CDR3 coding DNA: TGCGCCAGCAGCCCCGGAGCGGGGTACGAGTACGAGCAGTACTTC. Translating gives CASSPGAGYEYEQYF.

The chain links TRBV5-1 to TRBJ2-2; 7 nucleotides match TRBD1. The J segment lost 4 bases and the V segment lost 0 bases, leaving 6 bases of the junction unmatched. CDR1 SGHRS and CDR2 YFSETQ come from the germline V gene. The CDR3 length is 16 residues. CDR3 bases: TGCGCCAGCAGCTTGGCTACAGGGGCTGCCACCGGGGAGCTGTTTTTT. Translation gives CASSLATGAATGELFF.

This chain links TRBV27 with TRBJ1-6; 8 nucleotides align to TRBD1. Germline CDR1 MNHEY, CDR2 SMNVEV (reference sequence). Trimming took 5 bases from V and 4 from J; bases not matched to a gene: 4. The CDR3 sequence is 15 residues long. CDR3 loop: CASSPTGGYNSPLHF. The CDR3 nucleotides read TGTGCCAGCAGTCCCACAGGGGGATATAATTCACCCCTCCACTTT.

The rearrangement joins TRBV19 to TRBJ1-1; D unclear. CDR1 is LNHDA, CDR2 SQIVND, per germline (reference sequence). The ends were cut back, 5 bases at V and 2 bases at J, with 9 bases in the middle. The CDR3 sequence is 13 residues long. CDR3 nucleotide sequence: TGTGCCAGTAGTCTATCAATCAACACTGAAGCTTTCTTT. Translated, it gives CASSLSINTEAFF.

This chain connects TRBV27 to TRBJ1-6; a weak D match, TRBD1 (5 bases). Trimming shortened V by 6 bases and J by 6 bases, and 18 bases separated the two germline ends. In germline, CDR1 is MNHEY, CDR2 SMNVEV (reference sequence). The CDR3 is 16 residues long. The CDR3 spells CASRRFDSLSNSPLHF. The CDR3 DNA reads TGTGCCAGCAGAAGGTTCGACAGCCTCTCTAATTCACCCCTCCACTTT.

V and J are TRBV9 and TRBJ2-1; D possibly corresponds to TRBD1 (6 bases). The CDR3 runs to 16 residues. Germline loops: CDR1 SGDLS, CDR2 YYNGEE. Trimming stripped 0 bases from V and 10 bases from J, with 20 bases between. In DNA, the CDR3 is TGTGCCAGCAGCGTAGATCTCGCCCCGACAGGTCCCGAGCAGTTCTTC. It translates to CASSVDLAPTGPEQFF.

The rearrangement links TRBV19 to TRBJ1-6; the match to TRBD1 covers 10 bases. Germline values: CDR1 LNHDA, CDR2 SQIVND (reference sequence). The CDR3 length is 15 residues. J gave up 9 bases and V 7 bases, and 9 bases lay outside the gene matches. The CDR3 spells CASTLAGQGFSPLHF. CDR3 DNA: TGTGCCAGTACTCTAGCGGGACAGGGGTTTTCACCCCTCCACTTT.

This clone was detected a few times. The chain is built from TRBV7-9 and TRBJ1-1; 10 bases match TRBD1. Germline loops: CDR1 SEHNR, CDR2 FQNEAQ (reference sequence). CDR3 size: 16 residues. With V trimmed by 3 bases and J by 4 bases, 8 bases remained unmatched. The CDR3: CASSFGTGAAGTEAFF. DNA of the CDR3: TGTGCCAGCAGCTTCGGGACAGGGGCCGCGGGCACTGAAGCTTTCTTT.

This rearrangement joins TRBV5-1 to TRBJ1-6; 8 bases line up with TRBD1. There are 16 residues in the CDR3. Trimming cost V 4 bases and J 8 bases; bases outside gene matches: 11. Germline CDR1 is SGHRS and CDR2 is YFSETQ. The CDR3 DNA follows: TGCGCCAGCAGCGGATATGCAGGGGGACAGGATTCACCCCTCCACTTT. Residues: CASSGYAGGQDSPLHF.

The chain links TRBV5-6 to TRBJ1-6; TRBD1 agrees at 9 bases. The CDR3 contains 14 residues. The germline gives CDR1 SGHDT, CDR2 YYEEEE. V lost 1 base to trimming and J lost 10 bases; unmatched junction nucleotides: 3. The CDR3 region has the DNA TGTGCCAGCAGCTTGACAGGGGGCAGGTCACCCCTCCACTTT. The encoded protein is CASSLTGGRSPLHF.

The chain employs TRBV11-3 and TRBJ2-7; perhaps TRBD1 as D (5 bases). The V and J ends lost 0 bases and 1 base respectively, with 19 bases between them. The CDR3 runs to 18 residues. Germline V CDR1 and CDR2: SGHNT, YENEEA. In DNA form, the CDR3 reads TGTGCCAGCAGCTTAGATGTCTCATCGACAGTCTTATCCTACGAGCAGTACTTC. This sequence encodes CASSLDVSSTVLSYEQYF.

V and J are TRBV7-9 and TRBJ2-5; maybe TRBD2 (7 bases). CDR1 SEHNR and CDR2 FQNEAQ come from the germline V gene (reference sequence). This CDR3 has 16 residues. V was shortened by 5 bases and J by 1 base, with 17 bases between the two germline ends. CDR3 coding DNA: TGTGCCAGCAGCCCGCCGGGGGGCCTTTTCCAAGAGACCCAGTACTTC. It translates to CASSPPGGLFQETQYF.